One T cell receptor (beta chain) is described in this entry. The data belong to a study of blood T cell repertoires in COVID-19. Study as a whole: The United States, Italy and Spain supplied acute and convalescent COVID-19 samples. T cells, B-cell-depleted T cells, or PBMCs provided the cDNA or gDNA that served as material.

The method was immunoSEQ multiplex PCR; TCRdb's version includes in-frame clones alone and lacks a portion of them. This table has more than 350,000 clones, around 87% appearing once. The TCR originated in a woman aged 30 to 39 with COVID-19, enrolled during active disease. Input material: peripheral blood.

CDR3 residues: CASSLYPGQGGLEQFF. CDR3 nucleotides: TGTGCCAGCAGTTTATATCCGGGACAGGGGGGTTTGGAGCAGTTCTTC. This rearrangement joins TRBV27 to TRBJ2-1; TRBD1 matches 11 bases. The CDR3 contains 16 residues. The ends lost 1 base at V and 10 bases at J; junction bases unmatched: 9. Germline loops: CDR1 MNHEY, CDR2 SMNVEV (reference sequence).